The rows below give T cell receptor beta chains drawn from one sample of a study of Graves' ophthalmopathy and Graves' hyperthyroidism. One entry per CDR3 protein, called by TCRdb with MiXCR from the multiplex PCR reads. The repertoire holds about 400,000 distinct CDR3 sequences, with around 17% as singletons. The sample comprised peripheral blood. The source is a woman aged 18-29 years with Graves' ophthalmopathy. The conserved cysteine and the conserved F or W are not part of the CDR3 here. The order of the fields is D gene, J gene, V gene, CDR3 protein. A D gene is named only where the DNA matches it firmly.

d_gene: -
j_gene: TRBJ1-1
v_gene: TRBV15
CDR3aa: ATSRGQTEAF

d_gene: -
j_gene: TRBJ1-2
v_gene: TRBV30
CDR3aa: AWSSQERNGYT

d_gene: -
j_gene: TRBJ1-1
v_gene: TRBV29-1
CDR3aa: SGGGLEAF

d_gene: -
j_gene: TRBJ2-4
v_gene: TRBV6-2/TRBV6-3
CDR3aa: ASNPQPKNIQY

d_gene: -
j_gene: TRBJ2-4
v_gene: TRBV30
CDR3aa: AWSGPREPGRPIEHIQY

d_gene: TRBD2
j_gene: TRBJ2-3
v_gene: TRBV6-2/TRBV6-3
CDR3aa: ASSYLRPGLAGDTQY

d_gene: -
j_gene: TRBJ2-7
v_gene: TRBV7-6
CDR3aa: ASSSTGIEQY

d_gene: TRBD2
j_gene: TRBJ2-7
v_gene: TRBV5-1
CDR3aa: ASSSGLAAKRPYEQY

d_gene: -
j_gene: TRBJ1-1
v_gene: TRBV25-1
CDR3aa: ASSKSNTEAF

d_gene: -
j_gene: TRBJ1-1
v_gene: TRBV6-1
CDR3aa: ASSGGMGRPNTEAF

d_gene: -
j_gene: TRBJ2-5
v_gene: TRBV10-3
CDR3aa: AISESPKETQY

d_gene: -
j_gene: TRBJ2-7
v_gene: TRBV7-9
CDR3aa: ASSSGSWEQY

d_gene: -
j_gene: TRBJ1-1
v_gene: TRBV6-1
CDR3aa: ASSELGPGSGAF

d_gene: TRBD1
j_gene: TRBJ2-5
v_gene: TRBV28
CDR3aa: ASNPGQGARETQY

d_gene: -
j_gene: TRBJ2-7
v_gene: TRBV5-1
CDR3aa: ASSRGSVGGFHEQY

d_gene: TRBD1
j_gene: TRBJ2-7
v_gene: TRBV6-5
CDR3aa: ASIGQGSSYEQY

d_gene: TRBD2
j_gene: TRBJ2-7
v_gene: TRBV9
CDR3aa: ASSGGLSGSYEQY

d_gene: -
j_gene: TRBJ2-2
v_gene: TRBV29-1
CDR3aa: STRGPLGELF

d_gene: -
j_gene: TRBJ1-2
v_gene: TRBV28
CDR3aa: ASSLTEDYGYT

d_gene: TRBD2
j_gene: TRBJ2-7
v_gene: TRBV11-2
CDR3aa: ASSFSGKYEQY

d_gene: -
j_gene: TRBJ2-2
v_gene: TRBV19
CDR3aa: ASNRAANTGELF

d_gene: -
j_gene: TRBJ1-2
v_gene: TRBV19
CDR3aa: ASSNFGTPYGYT

d_gene: TRBD1
j_gene: TRBJ1-1
v_gene: TRBV6-5
CDR3aa: ASSRGQGGTEAF

d_gene: -
j_gene: TRBJ2-5
v_gene: TRBV14
CDR3aa: ASSHAETQY

d_gene: -
j_gene: TRBJ1-1
v_gene: TRBV5-4
CDR3aa: ASSSPLGRANTEAF

d_gene: -
j_gene: TRBJ1-5
v_gene: TRBV12-3/TRBV12-4
CDR3aa: VSTYGGQPQH

d_gene: -
j_gene: TRBJ1-5
v_gene: TRBV12-3/TRBV12-4
CDR3aa: ASSFSTPPQPQH

d_gene: TRBD2
j_gene: TRBJ2-5
v_gene: TRBV6-5
CDR3aa: ASTRTGLAGSTQY

d_gene: TRBD1
j_gene: TRBJ1-1
v_gene: TRBV20-1
CDR3aa: SARGDRANTEAF

d_gene: -
j_gene: TRBJ1-1
v_gene: TRBV28
CDR3aa: ASSLIQGLTEAF

d_gene: TRBD2
j_gene: TRBJ2-5
v_gene: TRBV11-2
CDR3aa: ASSSGLAGGPQETQY

d_gene: -
j_gene: TRBJ1-6
v_gene: TRBV6-5
CDR3aa: ASSRNSYNSPLH

d_gene: -
j_gene: TRBJ2-7
v_gene: TRBV20-1
CDR3aa: SARIGFSYEQY

d_gene: TRBD1
j_gene: TRBJ2-7
v_gene: TRBV6-1
CDR3aa: ASTTGDGDYEQY

d_gene: -
j_gene: TRBJ1-1
v_gene: TRBV10-3
CDR3aa: APHCHRF

d_gene: TRBD2
j_gene: TRBJ2-7
v_gene: TRBV19
CDR3aa: ASRGLAGSGEQY

d_gene: TRBD1
j_gene: TRBJ1-3
v_gene: TRBV6-5
CDR3aa: ASSILGGESGNTIY

d_gene: -
j_gene: TRBJ1-1
v_gene: TRBV29-1
CDR3aa: SVDRGTNTEAF

d_gene: -
j_gene: TRBJ2-7
v_gene: TRBV27
CDR3aa: ASSFEPRPRYEQY

d_gene: -
j_gene: TRBJ2-5
v_gene: TRBV6-2/TRBV6-3
CDR3aa: ASNQPAGPETQY

d_gene: TRBD1
j_gene: TRBJ1-1
v_gene: TRBV19
CDR3aa: ASSGGQARTEAF

d_gene: -
j_gene: TRBJ1-5
v_gene: TRBV5-5
CDR3aa: ASSFLGMSNQPQH

d_gene: TRBD1
j_gene: TRBJ2-7
v_gene: TRBV5-1
CDR3aa: ASSEGQGLGQY

d_gene: -
j_gene: TRBJ2-2
v_gene: TRBV25-1
CDR3aa: ASSELMGNTGELF

d_gene: -
j_gene: TRBJ1-2
v_gene: TRBV5-1
CDR3aa: ASSLDGVGYT

d_gene: -
j_gene: TRBJ1-2
v_gene: TRBV29-1
CDR3aa: SAYAGGYT

d_gene: -
j_gene: TRBJ2-2
v_gene: TRBV6-1
CDR3aa: ASSPYVGAVVELF